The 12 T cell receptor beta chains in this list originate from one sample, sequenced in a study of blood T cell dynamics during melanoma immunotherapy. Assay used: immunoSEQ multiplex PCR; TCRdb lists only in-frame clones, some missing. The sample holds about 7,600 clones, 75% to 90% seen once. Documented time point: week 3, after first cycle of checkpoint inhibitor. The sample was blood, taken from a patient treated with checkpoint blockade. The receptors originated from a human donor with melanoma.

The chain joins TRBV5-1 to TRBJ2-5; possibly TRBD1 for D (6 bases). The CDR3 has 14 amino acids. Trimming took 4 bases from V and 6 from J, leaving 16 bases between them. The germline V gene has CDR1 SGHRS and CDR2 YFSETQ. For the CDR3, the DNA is TGCGCCAGCAGCGGGGGCTCGACTCCGCAGACCCAGTACTTC. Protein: CASSGGSTPQTQYF.

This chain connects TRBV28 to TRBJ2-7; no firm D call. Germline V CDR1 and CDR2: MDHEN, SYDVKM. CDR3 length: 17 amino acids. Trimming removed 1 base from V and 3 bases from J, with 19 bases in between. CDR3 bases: TGTGCCAGCAGTTTATATATTGGGGTGTCGAAACTCTACGAGCAGTACTTC. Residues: CASSLYIGVSKLYEQYF.

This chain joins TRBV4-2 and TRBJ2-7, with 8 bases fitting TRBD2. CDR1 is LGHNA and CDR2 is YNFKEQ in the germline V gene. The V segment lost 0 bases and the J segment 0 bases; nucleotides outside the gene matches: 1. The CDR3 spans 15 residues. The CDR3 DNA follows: TGTGCCAGCAGCCAAGAAAGCGGGGGCTCCTACGAGCAGTACTTC. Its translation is CASSQESGGSYEQYF.

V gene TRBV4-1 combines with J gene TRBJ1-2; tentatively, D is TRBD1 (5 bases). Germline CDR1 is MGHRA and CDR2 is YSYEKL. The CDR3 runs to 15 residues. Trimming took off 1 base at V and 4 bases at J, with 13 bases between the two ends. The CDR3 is CASSQVSGTSYGYTF. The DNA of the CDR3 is TGCGCCAGCAGCCAAGTTTCAGGGACTTCCTATGGCTACACCTTC.

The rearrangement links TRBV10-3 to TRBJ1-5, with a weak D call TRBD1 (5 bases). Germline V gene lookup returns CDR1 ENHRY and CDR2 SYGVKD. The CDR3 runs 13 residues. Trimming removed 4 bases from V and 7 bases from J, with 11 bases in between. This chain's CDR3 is CAISGQGDQPQHF. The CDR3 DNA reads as TGTGCCATCAGTGGGCAGGGTGACCAGCCCCAGCATTTT.

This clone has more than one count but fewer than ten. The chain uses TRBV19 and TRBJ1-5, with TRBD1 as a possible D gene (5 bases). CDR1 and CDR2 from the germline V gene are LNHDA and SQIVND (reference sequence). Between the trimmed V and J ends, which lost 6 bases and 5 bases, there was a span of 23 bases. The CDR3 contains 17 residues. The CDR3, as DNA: TGTGCCAGTAGATCCGGGGCACCTTCACTAGGTTATCAGCCCCAGCATTTT. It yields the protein CASRSGAPSLGYQPQHF. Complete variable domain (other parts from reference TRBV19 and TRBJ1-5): DGGITQSPKYLFRKEGQNVTLSCEQNLNHDAMYWYRQDPGQGLRLIYYSQIVNDFQKGDIAEGYSVSREKKESFPLTVTSAQKNPTAFYLCASRSGAPSLGYQPQHFGDGTRLSIL.

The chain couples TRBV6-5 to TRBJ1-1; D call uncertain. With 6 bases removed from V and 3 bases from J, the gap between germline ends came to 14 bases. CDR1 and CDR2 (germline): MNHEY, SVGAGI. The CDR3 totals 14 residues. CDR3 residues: CASRPTSKDTEAFF. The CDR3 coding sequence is TGTGCCAGCAGACCCACCTCGAAGGACACTGAAGCTTTCTTT.

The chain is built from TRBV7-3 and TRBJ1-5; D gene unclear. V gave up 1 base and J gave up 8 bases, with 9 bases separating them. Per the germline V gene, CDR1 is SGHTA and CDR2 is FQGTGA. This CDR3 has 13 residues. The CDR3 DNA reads TGTGCCAGCAGCTTAATTGCGGGCAAGCCCCAGCATTTT. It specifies CASSLIAGKPQHF. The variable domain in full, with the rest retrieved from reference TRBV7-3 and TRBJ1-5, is GAGVSQTPSNKVTEKGKYVELRCDPISGHTALYWYRQSLGQGPEFLIYFQGTGAADDSGLPNDRFFAVRPEGSVSTLKIQRTERGDSAVYLCASSLIAGKPQHFGDGTRLSIL.

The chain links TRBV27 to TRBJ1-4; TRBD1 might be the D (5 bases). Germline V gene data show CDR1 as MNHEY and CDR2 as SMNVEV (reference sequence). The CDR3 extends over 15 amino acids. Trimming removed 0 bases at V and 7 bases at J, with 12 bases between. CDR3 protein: CASSLSRGSGEKLFF. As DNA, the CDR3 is TGTGCCAGCAGTTTATCAAGGGGTTCGGGTGAAAAACTGTTTTTT.

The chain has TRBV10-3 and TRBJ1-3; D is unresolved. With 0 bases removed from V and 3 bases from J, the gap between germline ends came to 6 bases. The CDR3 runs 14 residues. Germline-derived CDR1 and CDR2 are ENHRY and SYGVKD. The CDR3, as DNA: TGTGCCATCAGTGAGTCCGACCTTGGAAACACCATATATTTT. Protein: CAISESDLGNTIYF.

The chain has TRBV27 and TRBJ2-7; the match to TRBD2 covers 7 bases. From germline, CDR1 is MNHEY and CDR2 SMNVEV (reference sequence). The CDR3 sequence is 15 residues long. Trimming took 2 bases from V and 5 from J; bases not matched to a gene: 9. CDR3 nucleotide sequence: TGTGCCAGCAGTTTAGGGGCTAGCGGAATAGACGAGCAGTACTTC. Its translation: CASSLGASGIDEQYF.

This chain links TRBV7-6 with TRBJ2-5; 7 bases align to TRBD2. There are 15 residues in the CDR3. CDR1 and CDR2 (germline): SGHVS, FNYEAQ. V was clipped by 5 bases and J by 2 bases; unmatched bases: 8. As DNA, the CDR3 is TGTGCCAGCAGCCCTTGGACGGGGGGTCAAGAGACCCAGTACTTC. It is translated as CASSPWTGGQETQYF.